This T cell receptor (beta chain) was captured by sequencing in a study of CD8 T cells in Susac syndrome. Random hexamers were used to reverse transcribe an amount of roughly 0.45 to 1 ug RNA. TCRdb recomputed calls from the immunoSEQ multiplex PCR reads with MiXCR, one row per CDR3 protein. The table records roughly 47,000 distinct CDR3 sequences, about 92% of them present only once. V lost 1 base to trimming and J lost 2 bases, with 8 bases between them. The CDR3 totals 14 residues. In germline, CDR1 is SGHTA, CDR2 FQGNSA. This clonotype was observed a single time. This TCR derives from a human donor in good health. The material sequenced was CD8+ T cells from PBMCs. This chain links TRBV7-2 with TRBJ2-5; D gene ambiguous. The CDR3 region is CASSLDNGQETQYF. DNA of the CDR3: TGTGCCAGCAGCTTAGATAACGGGCAAGAGACCCAGTACTTC.